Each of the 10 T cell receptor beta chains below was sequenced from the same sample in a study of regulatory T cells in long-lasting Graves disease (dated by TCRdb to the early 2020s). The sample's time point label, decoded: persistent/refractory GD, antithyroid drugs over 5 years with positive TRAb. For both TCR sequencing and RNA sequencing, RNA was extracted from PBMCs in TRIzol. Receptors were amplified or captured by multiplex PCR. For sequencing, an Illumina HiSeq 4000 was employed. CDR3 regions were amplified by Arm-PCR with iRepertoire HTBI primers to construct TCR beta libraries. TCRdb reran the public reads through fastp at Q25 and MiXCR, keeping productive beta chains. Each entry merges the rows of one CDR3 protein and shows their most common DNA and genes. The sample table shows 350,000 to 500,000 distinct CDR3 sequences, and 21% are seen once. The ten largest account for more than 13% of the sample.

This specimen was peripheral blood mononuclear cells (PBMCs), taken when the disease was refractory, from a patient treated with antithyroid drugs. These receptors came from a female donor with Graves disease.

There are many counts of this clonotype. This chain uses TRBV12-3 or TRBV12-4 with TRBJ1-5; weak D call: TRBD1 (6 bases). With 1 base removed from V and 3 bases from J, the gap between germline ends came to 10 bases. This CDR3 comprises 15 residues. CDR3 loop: CASSLGGQYNQPQHF. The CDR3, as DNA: TGTGCCAGCAGTTTAGGTGGACAGTACAATCAGCCCCAGCATTTT.

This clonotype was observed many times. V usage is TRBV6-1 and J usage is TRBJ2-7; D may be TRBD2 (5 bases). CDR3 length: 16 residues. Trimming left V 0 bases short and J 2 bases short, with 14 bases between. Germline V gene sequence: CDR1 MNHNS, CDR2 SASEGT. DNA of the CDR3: TGTGCCAGCAGTGAAGCCTACGGACTCGAGCCCTACGAGCAGTACTTC. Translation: CASSEAYGLEPYEQYF.

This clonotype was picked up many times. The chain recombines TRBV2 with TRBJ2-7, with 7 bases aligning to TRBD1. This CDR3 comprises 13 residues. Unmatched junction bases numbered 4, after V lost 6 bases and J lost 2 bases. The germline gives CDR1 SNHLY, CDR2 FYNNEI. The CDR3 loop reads CASSRDSTYEQYF. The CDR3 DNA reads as TGTGCCAGCAGCCGGGACAGTACCTACGAGCAGTACTTC.

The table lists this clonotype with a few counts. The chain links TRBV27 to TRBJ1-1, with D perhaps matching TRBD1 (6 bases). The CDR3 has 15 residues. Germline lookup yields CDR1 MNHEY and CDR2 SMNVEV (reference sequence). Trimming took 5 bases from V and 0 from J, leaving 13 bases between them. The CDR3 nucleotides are TGTGCCAGCAGTAGACAGGCCCTCATGAACACTGAAGCTTTCTTT. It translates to CASSRQALMNTEAFF.

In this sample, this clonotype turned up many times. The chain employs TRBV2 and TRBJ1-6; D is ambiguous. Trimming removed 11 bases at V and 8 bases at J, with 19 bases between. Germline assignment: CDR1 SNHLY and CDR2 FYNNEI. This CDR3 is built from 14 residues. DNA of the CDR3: TGTGCCGGACGAATCCCAGGAACGTATTCACCCCTCCACTTT. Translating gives CAGRIPGTYSPLHF.

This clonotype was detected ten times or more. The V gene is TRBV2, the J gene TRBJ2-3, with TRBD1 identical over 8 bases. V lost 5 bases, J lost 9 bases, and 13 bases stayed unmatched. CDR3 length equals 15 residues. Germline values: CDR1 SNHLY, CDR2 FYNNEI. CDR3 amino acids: CASSTIGQGTETQYF. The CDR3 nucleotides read TGTGCCAGCAGTACCATAGGACAGGGTACGGAGACGCAGTATTTT.

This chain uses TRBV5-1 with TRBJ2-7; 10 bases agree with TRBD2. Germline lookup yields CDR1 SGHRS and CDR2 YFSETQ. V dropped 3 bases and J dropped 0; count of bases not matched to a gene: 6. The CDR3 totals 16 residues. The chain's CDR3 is CASSSWTSGSSYEQYF. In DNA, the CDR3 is TGCGCCAGCAGCTCCTGGACTAGCGGAAGCTCCTACGAGCAGTACTTC.

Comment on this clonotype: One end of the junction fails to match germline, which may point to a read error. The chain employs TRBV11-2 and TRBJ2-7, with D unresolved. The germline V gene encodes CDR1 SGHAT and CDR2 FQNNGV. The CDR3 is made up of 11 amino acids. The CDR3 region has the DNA TGTGCCAGCAGCTTAGCTTACGAGCAGTGCTTC. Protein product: CASSLAYEQCF.

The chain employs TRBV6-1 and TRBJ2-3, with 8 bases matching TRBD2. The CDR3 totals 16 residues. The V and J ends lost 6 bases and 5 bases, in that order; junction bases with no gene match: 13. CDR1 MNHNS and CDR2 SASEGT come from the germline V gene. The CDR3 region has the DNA TGTGCCAGCAGCCCGGGAGCGGGAGCGGTAATAGATACGCAGTATTTT. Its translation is CASSPGAGAVIDTQYF.

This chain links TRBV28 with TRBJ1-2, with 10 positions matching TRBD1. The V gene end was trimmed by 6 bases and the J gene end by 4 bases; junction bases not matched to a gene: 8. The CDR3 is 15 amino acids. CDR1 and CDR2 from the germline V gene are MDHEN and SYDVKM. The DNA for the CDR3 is TGTGCCAGCAGGACCTCCGGGACAGGGGTCTATGGCTACACCTTC. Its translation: CASRTSGTGVYGYTF.